The 2 T cell receptor beta chains below were found in one sample sequenced in a study of shared clonotypes between healthy human individuals. Measured with immunoSEQ multiplex PCR; TCRdb has only the in-frame clones, and not every one. This sample has millions of clones, with more than 90% found just once. The sample consisted of naive CD4+ T cells sorted from blood. As for subset: CD45RA+ positively selected. Every receptor here comes from a man aged 18-30 years in good health.

The V gene is TRBV11-2, the J gene TRBJ1-1; D perhaps matches TRBD1 (5 bases). Deletions cut 6 bases from V and 1 base from J, with 12 bases between. Germline-derived CDR1 and CDR2 are SGHAT and FQNNGV. This CDR3 has 14 residues. DNA for the CDR3: TGTGCCAGCAGACGTTTTGGGGGGAACACTGAAGCTTTCTTT. Its translation is CASRRFGGNTEAFF.

This clone occurred once. The CDR3 DNA follows: TGTGCCAGCAGCCAACAGGGCCCCTATAATTCACCCCTCCACTTT. This encodes CASSQQGPYNSPLHF. The chain joins TRBV14 to TRBJ1-6, with D maybe TRBD1 (5 bases). Germline values: CDR1 SGHDN, CDR2 FVKESK. Trimming took off 2 bases at V and 2 bases at J, with 7 bases between the two ends. The CDR3 is 15 residues long. The variable domain in full, completed from reference TRBV14 and TRBJ1-6, reads EAGVTQFPSHSVIEKGQTVTLRCDPISGHDNLYWYRRVMGKEIKFLLHFVKESKQDESGMPNNRFLAERTGGTYSTLKVQPAELEDSGVYFCASSQQGPYNSPLHFGNGTRLTVT.